The 11 T cell receptor beta chains below all came from one sample that was sequenced in a study of vaccination and CD4 T cells after COVID-19. Sequencing of DNA taken from cultured CD4+ T cells relied on the Oncomine TCR Beta short-read assay. One entry per CDR3 protein results from TCRdb running MiXCR on the PCR reads. The sample lists 7,100 or so distinct CDR3 sequences, approximately 70% occurring once. As to treatment: approximately 11-day PBMC culture with coronavirus spike peptide pools or control peptides (ViraFEST assay). These receptors' targets are unknown. The specimen sequenced was CD4+ T cells from blood, cultured in vitro. The receptors were sampled from a human donor who had recovered from COVID-19.

This rearrangement joins TRBV4-3 to TRBJ1-6; 9 nucleotides align to TRBD1. The CDR3 sequence is 16 residues long. Per germline, CDR1 LGHNA and CDR2 YSLEER. V was clipped by 8 bases and J by 7 bases; unmatched bases: 12. In DNA form, the CDR3 reads TGCGCCAGCCGCCTTAGAACGGGACAGGGAAATTCACCCCTCCACTTT. It codes for CASRLRTGQGNSPLHF.

The chain couples TRBV20-1 to TRBJ1-1; D is uncertain. V was clipped by 4 bases and J by 6 bases, with 12 bases between them. Per the germline V gene, CDR1 is DFQATT and CDR2 is SNEGSKA (reference sequence). CDR3 length equals 12 residues. The CDR3: CSATGEGAEAFF. The CDR3 DNA follows: TGCAGTGCTACCGGGGAGGGCGCTGAAGCTTTCTTT.

The chain links TRBV6-4 to TRBJ2-7; the match to TRBD2 covers 16 bases. The germline V gene encodes CDR1 MRHNA and CDR2 SNTAGT. This CDR3 contains 16 residues. V lost 6 bases to trimming and J lost 3 bases; unmatched junction nucleotides: 5. Written as DNA, the CDR3 is TGTGCCAGCAGGCCCGGGACTAGCGGGAGGGACTACGAGCAGTACTTC. Protein: CASRPGTSGRDYEQYF.

The chain has TRBV20-1 and TRBJ1-3; D is ambiguous. The germline V gene encodes CDR1 DFQATT and CDR2 SNEGSKA (reference sequence). This CDR3 region has 16 residues. Trimming cost V 0 bases and J 3 bases, with 15 bases left between them. CDR3: CSARDPVSVYGNTIYF. The CDR3 DNA is TGCAGTGCTAGAGATCCGGTCTCCGTTTATGGAAACACCATATATTTT.

The chain uses TRBV11-1 and TRBJ1-1; D is ambiguous. The CDR3 is 16 residues long. Germline assignment: CDR1 SGHAT and CDR2 FQDESV (reference sequence). V was pared by 5 bases and J by 4 bases, with 20 bases between. In DNA form, the CDR3 reads TGTGCCAGCAGCCCCAGAAAGGCGGCGGCCTCCACTGAAGCTTTCTTT. Amino acids: CASSPRKAAASTEAFF.

The J gene is TRBJ1-6, the V gene TRBV6-1; maybe TRBD1 (5 bases). The CDR3 is made up of 16 amino acids. Germline-derived CDR1 and CDR2 are MNHNS and SASEGT. V was pared by 5 bases and J by 0 bases, with 11 bases between. CDR3 protein: CASSKQEGSYNSPLHF. Written as DNA, the CDR3 is TGTGCCAGCAGTAAACAGGAGGGCTCCTATAATTCACCCCTCCACTTT.

Concerning this clonotype: One end of the junction varies from germline; a read error may be responsible. The chain carries TRBV19 and TRBJ2-5, with 9 bases lining up with TRBD2. Germline CDR1 LNHDA, CDR2 SQIVND (reference sequence). The CDR3 spans 15 residues. In DNA form, the CDR3 reads TGTACCAGTAGTCCCCAGACTAGCGGACAAGAGACCCAGTACTTC. Translating gives CTSSPQTSGQETQYF. Full variable domain (rest looked up from reference TRBV19 and TRBJ2-5): DGGITQSPKYLFRKEGQNVTLSCEQNLNHDAMYWYRQDPGQGLRLIYYSQIVNDFQKGDIAEGYSVSREKKESFPLTVTSAQKNPTAFYLCTSSPQTSGQETQYFGPGTRLLVL.

This chain uses TRBV7-2 with TRBJ2-1, with D tentatively TRBD2 (6 bases). V gave up 2 bases and J gave up 0 bases, with 14 bases separating them. The CDR3 runs 17 residues. CDR1 and CDR2 from the germline V gene are SGHTA and FQGNSA. CDR3 loop: CASSLLGRGRSYNEQFF. CDR3 DNA: TGTGCCAGCAGCTTACTTGGGCGGGGTCGCTCCTACAATGAGCAGTTCTTC.

This clonotype was counted a single time. This chain joins TRBV27 and TRBJ1-6; D ambiguous. Germline CDR1 and CDR2: MNHEY and SMNVEV (reference sequence). Trimming took off 6 bases at V and 4 bases at J, with 7 bases between the two ends. The CDR3 consists of 13 residues. CDR3: CASSQTYNSPLHF. The CDR3 DNA is TGTGCCAGCAGCCAGACGTATAATTCACCCCTCCACTTT.

The CDR3 here is CASRTGPQDREQYF. The CDR3 region has the DNA TGTGCCAGTAGGACGGGACCCCAGGACCGGGAGCAGTACTTC. This sequence joins TRBV19 and TRBJ2-7; D is possibly TRBD1 or TRBD2 (5 bases each). Between the trimmed V and J ends, which lost 6 bases and 7 bases, there was a span of 19 bases. Germline V gene data show CDR1 as LNHDA and CDR2 as SQIVND (reference sequence). The CDR3 spans 14 residues. The whole variable domain, remainder taken from reference TRBV19 and TRBJ2-7, is DGGITQSPKYLFRKEGQNVTLSCEQNLNHDAMYWYRQDPGQGLRLIYYSQIVNDFQKGDIAEGYSVSREKKESFPLTVTSAQKNPTAFYLCASRTGPQDREQYFGPGTRLTVT.

The chain recombines TRBV19 with TRBJ1-2; D is undetermined. Germline loops: CDR1 LNHDA, CDR2 SQIVND (reference sequence). The CDR3 is 15 residues long. V was shortened by 1 base and J by 3 bases, with 12 bases between the two germline ends. The CDR3 sequence is CASSIVDTGHYGYTF. For the CDR3, the DNA is TGTGCCAGTAGTATAGTAGATACCGGACACTATGGCTACACCTTC.